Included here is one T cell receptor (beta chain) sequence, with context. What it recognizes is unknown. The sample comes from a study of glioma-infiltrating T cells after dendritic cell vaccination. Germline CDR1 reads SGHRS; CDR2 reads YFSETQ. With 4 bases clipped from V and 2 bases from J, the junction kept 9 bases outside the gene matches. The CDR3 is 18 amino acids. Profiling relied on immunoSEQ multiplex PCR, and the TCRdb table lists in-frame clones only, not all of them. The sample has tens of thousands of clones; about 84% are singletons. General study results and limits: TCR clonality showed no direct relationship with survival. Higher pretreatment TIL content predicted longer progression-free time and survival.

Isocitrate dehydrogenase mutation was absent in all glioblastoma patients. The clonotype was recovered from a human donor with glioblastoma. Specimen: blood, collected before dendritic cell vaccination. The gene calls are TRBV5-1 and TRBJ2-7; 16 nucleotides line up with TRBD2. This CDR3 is CASSRGTSGRASAYEQYF. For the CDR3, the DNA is TGCGCCAGCAGCCGGGGGACTAGCGGGAGGGCCTCCGCCTACGAGCAGTACTTC.